Each of the 7 T cell receptor beta chains below was sequenced from the same sample in a study of T cells in Graves' hyperthyroidism and ophthalmopathy. Amplified regions were TCR beta CDR3 sequences from RNA transcripts. The HTBI set primed first-round TCR CDR3 RT-PCR. TCRdb itself ran the multiplex PCR reads through MiXCR, one entry per CDR3 protein. Of about 400,000 distinct CDR3 sequences in the sample, under 15% were seen once. What was sequenced was blood. Receptors originate from a woman aged 25-40 years with Graves' hyperthyroidism.

Ten or more counts support this clonotype. The chain couples TRBV28 to TRBJ2-7; 11 bases are shared with TRBD2. Germline V gene data show CDR1 as MDHEN and CDR2 as SYDVKM. V trimming: 3 bases; J trimming: 6 bases; junction bases outside the gene matches: 4. The CDR3 has 14 amino acids. For the CDR3, the DNA is TGTGCCAGCAGTTTCACTAGCGGGAGATCCGAGCAGTACTTC. Translating it yields CASSFTSGRSEQYF.

This chain joins TRBV20-1 and TRBJ2-7; tentative D call: TRBD1 (6 bases). Trimming took 3 bases from V and 3 from J, leaving 18 bases between them. This CDR3 has 15 amino acids. The germline V gene encodes CDR1 DFQATT and CDR2 SNEGSKA (reference sequence). The CDR3: CSASFGFRGDYEQYF. The DNA for the CDR3 is TGCAGTGCTAGTTTCGGTTTCAGGGGCGACTACGAGCAGTACTTC.

The chain employs TRBV6-1 and TRBJ2-7; 8 nucleotides align to TRBD1. Per germline, CDR1 MNHNS and CDR2 SASEGT. This CDR3 spans 14 amino acids. The V gene end was trimmed by 3 bases and the J gene end by 3 bases; junction bases not matched to a gene: 4. The CDR3 coding sequence is TGTGCCAGCAGTGAGAGCAGGGGGCTCTACGAGCAGTACTTC. Protein: CASSESRGLYEQYF.

The rearrangement joins TRBV19 to TRBJ2-7; maybe TRBD2 (5 bases). The ends were cut back, 5 bases at V and 2 bases at J, with 16 bases in the middle. The CDR3 covers 15 residues. Germline CDR1 LNHDA, CDR2 SQIVND (reference sequence). The CDR3 DNA reads TGTGCCAGTAGTCCGGGGTCTTCCCCCCCCTACGAGCAGTACTTC. It translates to CASSPGSSPPYEQYF.

Remarks on this clonotype: A much bigger clone sits one base away, suggesting this may be a read error. The CDR3 loop reads CTSSSQTGFYGYTF. CDR3 nucleotides: TGTACCAGCAGTTCACAGACAGGCTTCTATGGCTACACCTTC. V and J are TRBV28 and TRBJ1-2; a weak D match, TRBD1 (6 bases). The CDR3 has 14 residues. Germline V gives CDR1 MDHEN, CDR2 SYDVKM.

The chain joins TRBV15 to TRBJ2-5, with 10 bases lining up with TRBD1. The V and J ends lost 3 bases and 3 bases, in that order; junction bases with no gene match: 7. Germline CDR1 LNHNV, CDR2 YYDKDF (reference sequence). The CDR3 contains 16 residues. CDR3 region: CATSSPGQGEEETQYF. In DNA, the CDR3 is TGTGCCACCAGCAGTCCTGGACAGGGGGAAGAAGAGACCCAGTACTTC. The complete variable domain, with remaining parts taken from reference TRBV15 and TRBJ2-5, reads DAMVIQNPRYQVTQFGKPVTLSCSQTLNHNVMYWYQQKSSQAPKLLFHYYDKDFNNEADTPDNFQSRRPNTSFCFLDIRSPGLGDTAMYLCATSSPGQGEEETQYFGPGTRLLVL.

This chain links TRBV12-3 or TRBV12-4 with TRBJ1-1; 7 nucleotides match TRBD1. The CDR3 is made up of 16 amino acids. Unmatched junction bases numbered 10, after V lost 2 bases and J lost 4 bases. The CDR3 sequence: CASSLSSTGAGTEAFF. In DNA, the CDR3 is TGTGCCAGCAGTTTATCCTCAACAGGGGCGGGCACTGAAGCTTTCTTT.